These 26 T cell receptor beta chains were all obtained from the same sample, sequenced in a study of blood T cell repertoires in COVID-19. Method: immunoSEQ multiplex PCR; TCRdb's copy keeps in-frame clones and lacks some. Of roughly 190,000 clones listed, approximately 87% were seen once; the top ten hold roughly 11%. Specimen: peripheral blood. These receptors came from an older woman with COVID-19, enrolled during active disease.

The rearrangement links TRBV28 to TRBJ1-1, with no clear D. V gave up 3 bases and J gave up 5 bases, with 16 bases separating them. In germline, CDR1 is MDHEN, CDR2 SYDVKM. CDR3 length: 15 residues. CDR3 DNA: TGTGCCAGCAGTTTCTCGAGGCCCCCGAGGACTGAAGCTTTCTTT. Encoded protein: CASSFSRPPRTEAFF.

The gene calls are TRBV9 and TRBJ2-3, with D perhaps TRBD1 (6 bases). V was cut by 3 bases and J by 6 bases, with 20 bases left in between. The CDR3 is 16 amino acids. CDR1 is SGDLS and CDR2 is YYNGEE in the germline V gene. Here the CDR3 reads CASSAYQDRPRDTQYF. The CDR3 DNA reads as TGTGCCAGCAGCGCCTATCAAGACAGGCCAAGGGATACGCAGTATTTT.

The gene calls are TRBV11-2 and TRBJ2-7; TRBD1 matches 10 bases. CDR1 is SGHAT, CDR2 FQNNGV, per germline. The V and J ends lost 3 bases and 3 bases, in that order; junction bases with no gene match: 2. The CDR3 runs 14 residues. In DNA form, the CDR3 reads TGTGCCAGCAGCTTGACAGGGGGCAACTACGAGCAGTACTTC. Amino acids: CASSLTGGNYEQYF.

The chain is built from TRBV19 and TRBJ2-5; D not certain. V was shortened by 3 bases and J by 1 base, with 6 bases between the two germline ends. Germline assignment: CDR1 LNHDA and CDR2 SQIVND (reference sequence). The CDR3 is made up of 13 amino acids. Written as DNA, the CDR3 is TGTGCCAGTAGTATGGTCAGCCAAGAGACCCAGTACTTC. Amino acid sequence: CASSMVSQETQYF.

In its sample, this clone was seen a few times. The V call is TRBV7-2, the J call TRBJ1-2, with a possible D match to TRBD1 (5 bases). V lost 5 bases to trimming and J lost 4 bases, with 17 bases between them. Germline V gene lookup returns CDR1 SGHTA and CDR2 FQGNSA. The CDR3 is made up of 15 amino acids. CDR3 sequence (DNA): TGTGCCAGCAGCGCCGCGGGGCCGGATTTCTATGGCTACACCTTC. Encoded protein: CASSAAGPDFYGYTF.

This rearrangement joins TRBV28 to TRBJ2-7; unclear D gene. CDR3 size: 13 residues. Trimming took off 6 bases at V and 1 base at J, with 10 bases between the two ends. Germline V lookup: CDR1 MDHEN, CDR2 SYDVKM. The CDR3 spells CASSPVLSYEQYF. The CDR3 DNA follows: TGTGCCAGCAGCCCGGTTCTTTCCTACGAGCAGTACTTC.

The chain has TRBV27 and TRBJ1-2; D unclear. The CDR3 contains 12 residues. Germline loops: CDR1 MNHEY, CDR2 SMNVEV (reference sequence). Trimming removed 6 bases from V and 8 bases from J, with 13 bases in between. CDR3 sequence: CASRRVGEGYTF. In DNA, the CDR3 is TGTGCCAGCAGGAGGGTCGGGGAGGGCTACACCTTC.

This chain uses TRBV6-5 with TRBJ1-1; D remains unclear. Trimming took 8 bases from V and 3 from J, leaving 16 bases between them. The CDR3 loop spans 14 amino acids. Looked up from germline, CDR1 is MNHEY and CDR2 is SVGAGI. CDR3 protein: CASRRGVSDTEAFF. In DNA form, the CDR3 reads TGTGCCAGCCGTCGCGGGGTCTCTGACACTGAAGCTTTCTTT.

This chain uses TRBV4-1 with TRBJ2-7; 9 bases are a match to TRBD1. Germline CDR1 MGHRA, CDR2 YSYEKL. V trimming: 1 base; J trimming: 2 bases; junction bases outside the gene matches: 3. The CDR3 has 15 amino acids. The CDR3 DNA sequence: TGCGCCAGCAGCCAAGCCGGGACAGGGACCTACGAGCAGTACTTC. Translated, it gives CASSQAGTGTYEQYF.

The chain has TRBV4-1 and TRBJ2-7; a possible D gene is TRBD1 (5 bases). The germline gives CDR1 MGHRA, CDR2 YSYEKL. V gave up 6 bases and J gave up 5 bases, with 20 bases separating them. This CDR3 is built from 15 residues. The CDR3: CASSLIGGRAHEQYF. The DNA of the CDR3 is TGCGCCAGCAGTCTTATCGGTGGCAGGGCCCACGAGCAGTACTTC.

In its sample, this clone was seen a few times. The chain joins TRBV6-5 to TRBJ1-3; 9 bases agree with TRBD1. Germline V gives CDR1 MNHEY, CDR2 SVGAGI. This CDR3 has 15 residues. Unmatched junction bases numbered 7, after V lost 6 bases and J lost 4 bases. The CDR3 is CASRITGGEGNTIYF. Here the CDR3 DNA reads TGTGCCAGCAGAATTACAGGGGGCGAAGGAAACACCATATATTTT.

The V call is TRBV30, the J call TRBJ2-1; D unclear. The CDR3 sequence is 15 residues long. Deletions cut 0 bases from V and 2 bases from J, with 11 bases between. Per germline, CDR1 GTSNPN and CDR2 SVGIG (reference sequence). Written as DNA, the CDR3 is TGTGCCTGGAGTGTATCCCGTAGCCCCTACAATGAGCAGTTCTTC. This encodes CAWSVSRSPYNEQFF. Filled out from reference TRBV30 and TRBJ2-1, the complete variable domain reads SQTIHQWPATLVQPVGSPLSLECTVEGTSNPNLYWYRQAAGRGLQLLFYSVGIGQISSEVPQNLSASRPQDRQFILSSKKLLLSDSGFYLCAWSVSRSPYNEQFFGPGTRLTVL.

This chain uses TRBV30 with TRBJ1-1; possibly TRBD1 for D (5 bases). In germline, CDR1 is GTSNPN, CDR2 SVGIG (reference sequence). V dropped 4 bases and J dropped 3 bases, with 15 bases sitting between them. This CDR3 region has 14 residues. CDR3 nucleotide sequence: TGTGCCTGGACCATGGTGGGGGGTTACACTGAAGCTTTCTTT. Its protein is CAWTMVGGYTEAFF.

The chain employs TRBV25-1 and TRBJ2-7; D remains ambiguous. Per the germline V gene, CDR1 is MGHDK and CDR2 is SYGVNS. V was cut by 8 bases and J by 3 bases, with 11 bases left in between. The CDR3 has 12 residues. The CDR3 DNA reads as TGTGCCAGCTCGGCTAGGCACTACGAGCAGTACTTC. Translation: CASSARHYEQYF.

The chain joins TRBV7-2 to TRBJ2-5, with D unclear. V was clipped by 3 bases and J by 5 bases, with 10 bases between them. Germline V gene lookup returns CDR1 SGHTA and CDR2 FQGNSA. The CDR3 has 13 residues. The CDR3 DNA reads TGTGCCAGCAGCTTGAGTAGCCGTGAGACCCAGTACTTC. Its translation: CASSLSSRETQYF.

This clone appeared a few times. This sequence joins TRBV6-1 and TRBJ1-2; D is unresolved. There are 12 residues in the CDR3. V gave up 2 bases and J gave up 10 bases, with 11 bases separating them. CDR1 and CDR2 from the germline V gene are MNHNS and SASEGT. CDR3 bases: TGTGCCAGCAGTGAAAGGGCGGGCGTCTACACCTTC. Translating gives CASSERAGVYTF.

The V call is TRBV29-1, the J call TRBJ1-2; a possible D gene is TRBD1 (6 bases). The germline V gene encodes CDR1 SQVTM and CDR2 ANQGSEA. This CDR3 has 13 residues. V was shortened by 4 bases and J by 0 bases, with 9 bases between the two germline ends. The CDR3 protein is CSVGTDPNYGYTF. Written as DNA, the CDR3 is TGCAGCGTTGGGACAGACCCTAACTATGGCTACACCTTC.

The table lists this clone with a few counts. The gene calls are TRBV9 and TRBJ2-7; 10 bases line up with TRBD2. In germline, CDR1 is SGDLS, CDR2 YYNGEE. The ends lost 5 bases at V and 6 bases at J; junction bases unmatched: 8. CDR3 length: 14 amino acids. Written as DNA, the CDR3 is TGTGCCAGCAGTGGGAGCGGGAGGGCGAGCGAGCAGTACTTC. Translating gives CASSGSGRASEQYF.

This clone has a single count. V is TRBV27 and J is TRBJ2-7, with no clear D. The CDR3 extends over 14 amino acids. Deletions cut 2 bases from V and 0 bases from J, with 8 bases between. CDR1 is MNHEY, CDR2 SMNVEV, per germline (reference sequence). This CDR3 reads CASSLRRSSYEQYF. The CDR3 region has the DNA TGTGCCAGCAGTTTAAGGCGGAGCTCCTACGAGCAGTACTTC.

The chain uses TRBV18 and TRBJ2-1; D gene unclear. V was cut by 1 base and J by 5 bases, with 6 bases left in between. This CDR3 has 13 residues. In germline, CDR1 is KGHSH, CDR2 LQKENI. The CDR3: CASSPRSHNEQFF. The CDR3 nucleotides read TGTGCCAGCTCACCACGTAGCCACAATGAGCAGTTCTTC. Using reference TRBV18 and TRBJ2-1 for the parts outside the CDR3, the full variable domain is NAGVMQNPRHLVRRRGQEARLRCSPMKGHSHVYWYRQLPEEGLKFMVYLQKENIIDESGMPKERFSAEFPKEGPSILRIQQVVRGDSAAYFCASSPRSHNEQFFGPGTRLTVL.

This chain connects TRBV18 to TRBJ2-3; TRBD1 agrees at 8 bases. The CDR3 loop spans 18 amino acids. V was pared by 2 bases and J by 1 base, with 11 bases of the junction left unmatched. Germline-derived CDR1 and CDR2 are KGHSH and LQKENI. CDR3 sequence: CASSPILIDRGGTDTQYF. CDR3 nucleotide sequence: TGTGCCAGCTCACCAATTCTAATTGACAGGGGAGGCACAGATACGCAGTATTTT. Using reference TRBV18 and TRBJ2-3 for the parts outside the CDR3, the full variable domain is NAGVMQNPRHLVRRRGQEARLRCSPMKGHSHVYWYRQLPEEGLKFMVYLQKENIIDESGMPKERFSAEFPKEGPSILRIQQVVRGDSAAYFCASSPILIDRGGTDTQYFGPGTRLTVL.

The CDR3 here is CASSQPGQGTYEQYF. The CDR3 nucleotides read TGTGCCAGCAGCCAACCGGGACAGGGAACCTACGAGCAGTACTTC. This chain links TRBV14 with TRBJ2-7, with 9 bases aligning to TRBD1. Per germline, CDR1 SGHDN and CDR2 FVKESK. This CDR3 has 15 amino acids. V gave up 2 bases and J gave up 2 bases; unmatched junction bases: 4.

Only a few counts were recorded for this clone. V and J are TRBV5-4 and TRBJ2-1; TRBD1 aligns across 8 bases. V was clipped by 0 bases and J by 6 bases; unmatched bases: 5. Germline V gives CDR1 SGHNT, CDR2 YYREEE (reference sequence). The CDR3 contains 15 residues. Here the CDR3 reads CASSLETGVGNEQFF. The DNA of the CDR3 is TGTGCCAGCAGCTTGGAGACAGGGGTAGGCAATGAGCAGTTCTTC.

This clone was detected only once. The V and J genes are TRBV24-1 and TRBJ2-2; D is uncertain. Germline CDR1 and CDR2: KGHDR and SFDVKD. This CDR3 has 13 residues. The germline V and J ends were trimmed by 6 bases and 3 bases, with 7 bases remaining between them. In DNA, the CDR3 is TGTGCCACCAGTCACTCACACACCGGGGAGCTGTTTTTT. Translating it yields CATSHSHTGELFF.

This clone was recorded a few times. The CDR3 bases are TGTGCCTGGGGACCGGGGGAGGGGAATAGCAATCAGCCCCAGCATTTT. This encodes CAWGPGEGNSNQPQHF. The chain has TRBV30 and TRBJ1-5; D may be TRBD1 (5 bases). The CDR3 contains 16 residues. V lost 5 bases, J lost 0 bases, and 17 bases lay in between. The V gene's germline CDR1 is GTSNPN and CDR2 SVGIG (reference sequence). Using reference TRBV30 and TRBJ1-5 for the parts outside the CDR3, the full variable domain is SQTIHQWPATLVQPVGSPLSLECTVEGTSNPNLYWYRQAAGRGLQLLFYSVGIGQISSEVPQNLSASRPQDRQFILSSKKLLLSDSGFYLCAWGPGEGNSNQPQHFGDGTRLSIL.

This clone was seen a handful of times. The chain recombines TRBV30 with TRBJ1-5, with TRBD1 identical over 8 bases. Germline trimming cut 3 bases from V and 5 bases from J; bases unmatched to any gene: 3. CDR1 GTSNPN and CDR2 SVGIG come from the germline V gene (reference sequence). This CDR3 contains 13 residues. CDR3 DNA: TGTGCCTGGAGCAACAGGGGGGATCAGCCCCAGCATTTT. Translated, it gives CAWSNRGDQPQHF.